This record looks at one TCR beta chain sequence and its context. What it binds is not known. The authors ran a second PCR of roughly 6 to 11 cycles using a sample-barcoded 5' primer and a J-beta primer mix. TCRdb re-analysed the 5' RACE reads in MiXCR, keeping a single row per CDR3 protein. The data contain 1.5 million to 2 million distinct CDR3 sequences, about 28% of them singletons. This sample was included in a study of blood T cells in healthy people across ages. Findings and limits, study-wide: Long-lived and aged donors differed, with more naive CD4+ cells and higher diversity in the long-lived. As age increased, TCR beta diversity per million T cells fell in a roughly linear fashion.

The germline CDR1 and CDR2 sequences are MGHRA and YSYEKL. V was trimmed by 4 bases and J by 4 bases, leaving 16 bases between them. The CDR3 is made up of 15 amino acids. V is TRBV4-1 and J is TRBJ1-2, with a possible D match to TRBD1 (5 bases). The sequence was collected from a woman aged 25-40 years in good health. The sequenced sample was blood. CDR3 loop: CASSLEDSGGYGYTF. The CDR3 bases are TGCGCCAGCAGCCTCGAGGACTCCGGGGGCTATGGCTACACCTTC.